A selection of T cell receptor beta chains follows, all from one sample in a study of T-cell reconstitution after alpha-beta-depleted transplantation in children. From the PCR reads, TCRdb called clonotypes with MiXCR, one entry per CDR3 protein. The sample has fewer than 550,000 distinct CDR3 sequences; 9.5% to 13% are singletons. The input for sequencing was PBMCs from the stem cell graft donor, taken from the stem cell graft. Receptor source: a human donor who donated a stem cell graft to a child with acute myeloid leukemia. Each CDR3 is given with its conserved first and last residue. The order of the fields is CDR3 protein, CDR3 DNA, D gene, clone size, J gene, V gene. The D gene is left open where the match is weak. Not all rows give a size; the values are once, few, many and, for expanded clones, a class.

CDR3 protein: CASAGANVLTF
CDR3 DNA: TGTGCCAGCGCGGGGGCCAACGTCCTGACTTTC
D gene: NA
clone size: few
J gene: TRBJ2-6
V gene: TRBV19

CDR3 protein: CASSFQGVGYTF
CDR3 DNA: TGCGCCAGCAGCTTCCAAGGGGTTGGCTACACCTTC
D gene: NA
clone size: many
J gene: TRBJ1-2
V gene: TRBV5-1

CDR3 protein: CASSLNVWGEAFF
CDR3 DNA: TGTGCCAGCAGCTTGAATGTATGGGGTGAAGCTTTCTTT
D gene: NA
clone size: many
J gene: TRBJ1-1
V gene: TRBV5-6

CDR3 protein: CSAAAGTGGAGTGELFF
CDR3 DNA: TGCAGTGCAGCGGCCGGGACAGGGGGCGCCGGAACCGGGGAGCTGTTTTTT
D gene: TRBD1
clone size: few
J gene: TRBJ2-2
V gene: TRBV20-1

CDR3 protein: CAISAGGEAYNEQFF
CDR3 DNA: TGTGCCATCAGTGCAGGCGGGGAGGCCTACAATGAGCAGTTCTTC
D gene: NA
clone size: many
J gene: TRBJ2-1
V gene: TRBV10-3

CDR3 protein: CASGLDPSRHNEQFF
CDR3 DNA: TGCGCCAGCGGCTTGGATCCTAGTCGCCACAATGAGCAGTTCTTC
D gene: NA
clone size: NA
J gene: TRBJ2-1
V gene: TRBV5-1

CDR3 protein: CASSQMGVQNIQYF
CDR3 DNA: TGTGCCAGCAGCCAAATGGGAGTTCAAAACATTCAGTACTTC
D gene: NA
clone size: few
J gene: TRBJ2-4
V gene: TRBV14

CDR3 protein: CAISESGTQETQYF
CDR3 DNA: TGTGCCATCAGTGAGTCGGGGACTCAAGAGACCCAGTACTTC
D gene: NA
clone size: many
J gene: TRBJ2-5
V gene: TRBV10-3

CDR3 protein: CASRISRGGRETQYF
CDR3 DNA: TGTGCCAGCAGAATTTCCCGCGGGGGAAGGGAGACCCAGTACTTC
D gene: TRBD2
clone size: NA
J gene: TRBJ2-5
V gene: TRBV2

CDR3 protein: CASSPPRYGNTIYF
CDR3 DNA: TGTGCCAGCTCACCACCGCGGTACGGAAACACCATATATTTT
D gene: NA
clone size: NA
J gene: TRBJ1-3
V gene: TRBV18

CDR3 protein: CASRTGTGPLTF
CDR3 DNA: TGTGCCAGCAGAACCGGGACAGGGCCCCTCACCTTC
D gene: TRBD1
clone size: many
J gene: TRBJ1-2
V gene: TRBV6-5

CDR3 protein: CASSLWPRDRASTDTQYF
CDR3 DNA: TGTGCCAGCAGCTTATGGCCCCGGGACAGGGCTAGCACAGATACGCAGTATTTT
D gene: TRBD1
clone size: few
J gene: TRBJ2-3
V gene: TRBV7-6

CDR3 protein: CSARVDRDINEKLFF
CDR3 DNA: TGCAGTGCTAGAGTCGACAGGGACATAAATGAAAAACTGTTTTTT
D gene: TRBD1
clone size: few
J gene: TRBJ1-4
V gene: TRBV20-1

CDR3 protein: CASSLFRGLDTQYF
CDR3 DNA: TGTGCCAGCAGTCTCTTCAGGGGGCTGGATACGCAGTATTTT
D gene: TRBD1
clone size: few
J gene: TRBJ2-3
V gene: TRBV27

CDR3 protein: CASSWDRDDQPQHF
CDR3 DNA: TGTGCCAGCAGTTGGGACAGGGATGATCAGCCCCAGCATTTT
D gene: TRBD1
clone size: many
J gene: TRBJ1-5
V gene: TRBV12-3/TRBV12-4

CDR3 protein: CASDTYLANTGELFF
CDR3 DNA: TGTGCCAGCGACACGTATTTGGCGAACACCGGGGAGCTGTTTTTT
D gene: NA
clone size: few
J gene: TRBJ2-2
V gene: TRBV2

CDR3 protein: CAIGQELTDTQYF
CDR3 DNA: TGTGCCATTGGACAGGAGCTCACAGATACGCAGTATTTT
D gene: TRBD1
clone size: few
J gene: TRBJ2-3
V gene: TRBV10-3

CDR3 protein: CASSLWGVNTEAFF
CDR3 DNA: TGTGCCAGCAGCTTATGGGGCGTGAACACTGAAGCTTTCTTT
D gene: NA
clone size: few
J gene: TRBJ1-1
V gene: TRBV7-6

CDR3 protein: CASSHLPGREIQPQHF
CDR3 DNA: TGCGCCAGCAGCCACCTGCCGGGCCGCGAGATACAGCCCCAGCATTTT
D gene: NA
clone size: NA
J gene: TRBJ1-5
V gene: TRBV4-1

CDR3 protein: CASSQVDFGGETQYF
CDR3 DNA: TGCGCCAGCAGCCAAGTTGACTTCGGGGGGGAGACCCAGTACTTC
D gene: TRBD2
clone size: many
J gene: TRBJ2-5
V gene: TRBV4-1

CDR3 protein: CASSRTAYRDRHTEAFF
CDR3 DNA: TGCGCCAGCAGCCGGACCGCTTACCGGGACAGACACACTGAAGCTTTCTTT
D gene: TRBD1
clone size: NA
J gene: TRBJ1-1
V gene: TRBV5-1

CDR3 protein: CASRGQGEMANEKLFF
CDR3 DNA: TGTGCCAGCAGGGGACAGGGGGAAATGGCTAATGAAAAACTGTTTTTT
D gene: TRBD1
clone size: NA
J gene: TRBJ1-4
V gene: TRBV12-3/TRBV12-4

CDR3 protein: CSARGPLEYGELFF
CDR3 DNA: TGCAGTGCTAGAGGCCCCCTTGAGTACGGGGAGCTGTTTTTT
D gene: NA
clone size: many
J gene: TRBJ2-2
V gene: TRBV20-1

CDR3 protein: CASSPPGLQNIQYF
CDR3 DNA: TGTGCCAGCAGCCCGCCGGGACTCCAAAACATTCAGTACTTC
D gene: NA
clone size: many
J gene: TRBJ2-4
V gene: TRBV5-4

CDR3 protein: CASSLASGGYQETQYF
CDR3 DNA: TGTGCCAGCAGTCTCGCCAGCGGGGGGTACCAAGAGACCCAGTACTTC
D gene: TRBD2
clone size: NA
J gene: TRBJ2-5
V gene: TRBV6-1